A selection of T cell receptor beta chains follows, all from one sample in a study of blood T cell repertoires in COVID-19. Produced via immunoSEQ multiplex PCR; TCRdb's table is partial and in-frame only. The sample has roughly 290,000 clones, around 90% seen once. Sequencing was done on a sample of PBMCs or T cells enriched from blood (not recorded which). The origin of the receptors is a woman in her thirties or forties who had recovered from COVID-19. Both conserved end residues are part of each CDR3. D genes are given only for firm matches. Where a row states a size, it is once, few, many or the class of an expanded clone; other rows omit it.

clone size,D gene,V gene,J gene,CDR3 length,CDR3 protein,CDR3 DNA
.,TRBD1,TRBV28,TRBJ1-1,16,CASTPFWDSANTEAFF,TGTGCCAGCACCCCTTTTTGGGACAGCGCGAACACTGAAGCTTTCTTT
once,.,TRBV4-3,TRBJ2-5,15,CASSQVGSGWGTQYF,TGCGCCAGCAGCCAAGTTGGCAGCGGGTGGGGGACCCAGTACTTC
.,TRBD1,TRBV4-2,TRBJ2-6,17,CASSHGQGGIVTNVLTF,TGTGCCAGCAGCCATGGACAGGGTGGCATCGTGACCAACGTCCTGACTTTC
.,TRBD1,TRBV18,TRBJ1-4,13,CASSPVGQGALFF,TGTGCCAGCTCACCAGTGGGACAGGGGGCCCTGTTTTTT
.,.,TRBV7-9,TRBJ2-1,14,CASSLGEANNEQFF,TGTGCCAGCAGCTTAGGGGAGGCAAACAATGAGCAGTTCTTC
.,.,TRBV6-5,TRBJ1-3,15,CASSRQGRSGNTIYF,TGTGCCAGCAGTCGCCAGGGCAGGTCTGGAAACACCATATATTTT
.,.,TRBV11-1,TRBJ1-5,14,CASSLFVTGQPQHF,TGTGCCAGCAGCTTGTTCGTAACGGGTCAGCCCCAGCATTTT
.,TRBD2,TRBV19,TRBJ2-7,15,CASSIEAGATYEQYF,TGTGCCAGTAGTATAGAGGCGGGAGCAACCTACGAGCAGTACTTC
.,TRBD1,TRBV6-1,TRBJ1-2,17,CASSERTGTYRGDGYTF,TGTGCCAGCAGTGAAAGGACAGGGACGTATAGGGGCGATGGCTACACCTTC
once,TRBD1,TRBV7-9,TRBJ2-1,15,CASSLSQGALDEQFF,TGTGCCAGCAGCTTGTCACAGGGGGCTTTGGATGAGCAGTTCTTC
.,.,TRBV6-5,TRBJ1-2,13,CASSYAGIYGYTF,TGTGCCAGCAGTTACGCGGGTATCTATGGCTACACCTTC
.,TRBD1,TRBV19,TRBJ1-2,13,CASSSDRGLGYTF,TGTGCCAGTAGTTCGGACAGGGGTTTAGGCTACACCTTC
.,TRBD2,TRBV11-3,TRBJ2-1,13,CASSLFTSGEQFF,TGTGCCAGCAGCTTATTTACTAGCGGAGAGCAGTTCTTC
.,.,TRBV3-1/TRBV3-2,TRBJ1-6,14,CASSQFAGNSPLHF,TGTGCCAGCAGCCAATTCGCAGGAAATTCACCCCTCCACTTT
.,TRBD2,TRBV6-2/TRBV6-3,TRBJ2-7,14,CASSYQRENYEQYF,TGTGCCAGCAGTTACCAGCGGGAGAACTACGAGCAGTACTTC
.,.,TRBV6-1,TRBJ2-7,16,CASSGRPGGPSYEQYF,TGTGCCAGCAGTGGAAGACCGGGGGGCCCATCCTACGAGCAGTACTTC
.,TRBD2,TRBV7-9,TRBJ2-1,14,CASSPGGSYNEQFF,TGTGCCAGCAGCCCCGGGGGGTCCTACAATGAGCAGTTCTTC
.,.,TRBV4-2,TRBJ1-1,18,CASSQVPGGGGTGTEAFF,TGTGCCAGCAGCCAAGTCCCGGGGGGAGGGGGTACGGGCACTGAAGCTTTCTTT